One sample yielded the 27 T cell receptor beta chains listed below, sequenced in a study of shared clonotypes between healthy human individuals. Assay: immunoSEQ multiplex PCR; the TCRdb copy retains only in-frame clones and omits some. This sample has 2 million to 3 million clones, with more than 80% found just once. The sample was naive CD4+ T cells sorted from blood. Documented subset: CD45RA+ positively selected. All receptors come from a young man in good health.

Of note for this clone: The same CDR3 is also encoded by other DNA sequences in this sample. The J gene is TRBJ2-3, the V gene TRBV7-9; TRBD1 agrees at 8 bases. The CDR3 has 14 amino acids. Germline assignment: CDR1 SEHNR and CDR2 FQNEAQ (reference sequence). J lost 1 base, V lost 3 bases, and 0 bases had no gene match. The CDR3 bases are TGTGCCAGCAGCTTGACAGGGGGCACAGATACGCAGTATTTT. Amino acid sequence: CASSLTGGTDTQYF.

The V gene is TRBV18, the J gene TRBJ2-5; TRBD2 might be the D (6 bases). Germline values: CDR1 KGHSH, CDR2 LQKENI. This CDR3 is 15 amino acids long. V lost 1 base, J lost 1 base, and 10 bases lay in between. The CDR3 region has the DNA TGTGCCAGCTCACCACGAGAAGCGGGCCAAGAGACCCAGTACTTC. Its translation: CASSPREAGQETQYF.

The chain couples TRBV6-5 to TRBJ2-7; the D is unclear. V was cut by 4 bases and J by 3 bases, with 10 bases left in between. The CDR3 has 13 residues. Germline V gene lookup returns CDR1 MNHEY and CDR2 SVGAGI. CDR3 DNA sequence: TGTGCCAGCAGTTCACGTCCACTCTACGAGCAGTACTTC. The encoded protein is CASSSRPLYEQYF.

V is TRBV5-1 and J is TRBJ1-2, with D possibly being TRBD1 (5 bases). The CDR3 is 16 residues long. V was shortened by 0 bases and J by 4 bases, with 16 bases between the two germline ends. CDR1 is SGHRS, CDR2 YFSETQ, per germline. The CDR3 region has the DNA TGCGCCAGCAGCTTGGGGGGCGTCAGTCCGGGCTATGGCTACACCTTC. Its protein product is CASSLGGVSPGYGYTF.

This sequence joins TRBV19 and TRBJ1-2; TRBD1 matches 10 bases. Trimming removed 4 bases from V and 4 bases from J; junction bases left unmatched: 6. The germline V gene has CDR1 LNHDA and CDR2 SQIVND (reference sequence). This CDR3 contains 15 residues. As DNA, the CDR3 is TGTGCCAGTAGTAGGGGGACAGGGGACCTCTATGGCTACACCTTC. As protein: CASSRGTGDLYGYTF.

This sequence joins TRBV5-1 and TRBJ2-2; 10 bases match TRBD1. Germline CDR1 is SGHRS and CDR2 is YFSETQ. V lost 4 bases, J lost 4 bases, and 16 bases stayed unmatched. The CDR3 contains 19 residues. The CDR3 region has the DNA TGCGCCAGCAGCGTTCCCGGGACAGGGGATGGGGGTCTCACCGGGGAGCTGTTTTTT. Its protein product is CASSVPGTGDGGLTGELFF.

This sequence joins TRBV11-2 and TRBJ2-1; TRBD2 matches at 13 bases. CDR3 length equals 18 residues. CDR1 SGHAT and CDR2 FQNNGV come from the germline V gene. V shed 3 bases, J shed 4 bases, and the junction held 9 bases outside the gene matches. The CDR3 protein is CASSFRLAGGPPYNEQFF. Written as DNA, the CDR3 is TGTGCCAGCAGCTTCCGACTAGCGGGGGGCCCCCCGTACAATGAGCAGTTCTTC.

The chain has TRBV19 and TRBJ1-4; 8 bases are shared with TRBD1. This CDR3 has 16 residues. V lost 1 base, J lost 8 bases, and 9 bases stayed unmatched. From germline, CDR1 is LNHDA and CDR2 SQIVND (reference sequence). The chain's CDR3 is CASSIAPTGGGEKLFF. CDR3 in DNA: TGTGCCAGTAGTATAGCCCCAACAGGGGGAGGCGAAAAACTGTTTTTT.

This chain connects TRBV29-1 to TRBJ2-3; D remains unclear. V was shortened by 6 bases and J by 13 bases, with 14 bases between the two germline ends. The CDR3 is made up of 10 amino acids. Germline V gene sequence: CDR1 SQVTM, CDR2 ANQGSEA. In nucleotides, the CDR3 is TGCAGCGTGACGCCCCTGTTTGAGTATTTT. It is translated as CSVTPLFEYF.

As to this clone: The same CDR3 also results from other DNA sequences found in this sample. The CDR3 here is CAWSSGGTGQPQHF. As DNA, the CDR3 is TGTGCCTGGAGCTCTGGCGGGACGGGTCAGCCCCAGCATTTT. The chain has TRBV30 and TRBJ1-5; TRBD1 might be the D (5 bases). Germline assignment: CDR1 GTSNPN and CDR2 SVGIG (reference sequence). The V end lost 3 bases, the J end lost 6 bases, and 15 bases lay between the germline ends. The CDR3 runs 14 residues.

The chain employs TRBV27 and TRBJ2-3, with 7 bases fitting TRBD2. CDR3 length equals 16 residues. Losses at the gene ends were 6 bases for V and 0 bases for J; bases not matched to a gene: 9. Per the germline V gene, CDR1 is MNHEY and CDR2 is SMNVEV (reference sequence). The CDR3 spells CASRSYRTRSTDTQYF. CDR3 DNA sequence: TGTGCCAGCAGATCTTATAGGACTAGAAGCACAGATACGCAGTATTTT.

On this clone: This same CDR3 is encoded by further DNA sequences in the sample. V and J are TRBV29-1 and TRBJ2-3; 9 bases fit TRBD2. This CDR3 region has 14 residues. Per the germline V gene, CDR1 is SQVTM and CDR2 is ANQGSEA. Trimming removed 6 bases from V and 4 bases from J; junction bases left unmatched: 8. The CDR3 reads CSVSSGRSPDTQYF. Written as DNA, the CDR3 is TGCAGCGTCAGTAGCGGGAGATCCCCAGATACGCAGTATTTT.

This clone has only one observation. V usage is TRBV19 and J usage is TRBJ1-2, with D possibly being TRBD1 (5 bases). CDR1 LNHDA and CDR2 SQIVND come from the germline V gene (reference sequence). The V end was cut by 4 bases, the J end by 8 bases, with 14 bases between. This CDR3 has 13 amino acids. The DNA for the CDR3 is TGTGCCAGTAGTAGCCAGGGCTTAAGGGGCTACACCTTC. Its protein product is CASSSQGLRGYTF.

Regarding this clone: Distinct nucleotide sequences in the sample also encode this CDR3. The chain recombines TRBV5-1 with TRBJ2-1, with a tentative D call TRBD2 (6 bases). Germline assignment: CDR1 SGHRS and CDR2 YFSETQ. V was clipped by 4 bases and J by 5 bases, with 10 bases between them. CDR3 length equals 13 residues. CDR3 sequence (DNA): TGCGCCAGCAGCCCGGGACTTAACAATGAGCAGTTCTTC. Its protein product is CASSPGLNNEQFF.

Comments on this clone: This sample includes further DNA sequences coding for the same CDR3. The V call is TRBV30, the J call TRBJ1-6; a weak D match, TRBD1 (6 bases). There are 13 residues in the CDR3. V was pared by 4 bases and J by 6 bases, with 10 bases between. Germline V gene lookup returns CDR1 GTSNPN and CDR2 SVGIG (reference sequence). Here the CDR3 reads CAWKAGVNSPLHF. In nucleotides, the CDR3 is TGTGCCTGGAAGGCAGGGGTTAATTCACCCCTCCACTTT.

The chain is built from TRBV7-8 and TRBJ2-7, with 10 bases that match TRBD1. CDR1 and CDR2 from the germline V gene are SGHVS and FQNEAQ. The V segment lost 3 bases and the J segment 5 bases; nucleotides outside the gene matches: 4. The CDR3 has 14 residues. CDR3 in amino acids: CASSFRDRGHEQYF. The CDR3 coding sequence is TGTGCCAGCAGCTTTCGGGACAGGGGTCACGAGCAGTACTTC.

The gene calls are TRBV11-3 and TRBJ2-1; D possibly corresponds to TRBD1 (5 bases). This CDR3 is 13 amino acids long. The germline V and J ends were trimmed by 1 base and 10 bases, with 11 bases remaining between them. Germline-derived CDR1 and CDR2 are SGHNT and YENEEA. The CDR3 DNA sequence: TGTGCCAGCAGCTTAGGACAGATTAGCGAGCAGTTCTTC. It encodes CASSLGQISEQFF.

The rearrangement links TRBV5-6 to TRBJ1-5; D perhaps matches TRBD1 (6 bases). The CDR3 contains 18 residues. V was shortened by 4 bases and J by 1 base, with 21 bases between the two germline ends. Germline values: CDR1 SGHDT, CDR2 YYEEEE. CDR3: CASSTGQFTGVSNQPQHF. CDR3 DNA sequence: TGTGCCAGCAGCACGGGACAATTCACGGGTGTAAGCAATCAGCCCCAGCATTTT. Together with reference TRBV5-6 and TRBJ1-5, the CDR3 gives the full variable domain: DAGVTQSPTHLIKTRGQQVTLRCSPKSGHDTVSWYQQALGQGPQFIFQYYEEEERQRGNFPDRFSGHQFPNYSSELNVNALLLGDSALYLCASSTGQFTGVSNQPQHFGDGTRLSIL.

The genes are TRBV6-6 and TRBJ2-2; no clear D. The CDR3 is 13 residues long. Trimming left V 11 bases short and J 0 bases short, with 10 bases between. Looked up from germline, CDR1 is MNHNY and CDR2 is SVGAGI (reference sequence). The CDR3 nucleotides read TGTGCCTTCCCTGGAACGAACACCGGGGAGCTGTTTTTT. Its translation is CAFPGTNTGELFF.

About this clone itself: Other nucleotide sequences in the sample specify the same CDR3. J is TRBJ1-1 and V is TRBV5-1; no clear D. Trimming shortened V by 0 bases and J by 5 bases, and 8 bases separated the two germline ends. Germline CDR1 and CDR2: SGHRS and YFSETQ. The CDR3 extends over 13 amino acids. CDR3 bases: TGCGCCAGCAGCTTGGGGGAGAATACTGAAGCTTTCTTT. Translated, it gives CASSLGENTEAFF.

This chain joins TRBV7-9 and TRBJ2-3; 9 nucleotides agree with TRBD2. Germline V lookup: CDR1 SEHNR, CDR2 FQNEAQ (reference sequence). Trimming took 2 bases from V and 4 from J; bases not matched to a gene: 7. The CDR3 is made up of 16 amino acids. In DNA, the CDR3 is TGTGCCAGCAGCTTATCAGGGACTAGCAAGCCAGATACGCAGTATTTT. Translating gives CASSLSGTSKPDTQYF.

The chain carries TRBV7-9 and TRBJ1-4, with D unresolved. V shed 5 bases and J shed 7 bases, with 11 bases lying between them. The V gene's germline CDR1 is SEHNR and CDR2 FQNEAQ (reference sequence). The CDR3 loop spans 13 amino acids. This CDR3 reads CASSPSPSEKLFF. The CDR3 DNA reads TGTGCCAGCAGCCCCTCTCCATCTGAAAAACTGTTTTTT.

The gene calls are TRBV7-9 and TRBJ2-7; perhaps TRBD2 as D (7 bases). V lost 4 bases to trimming and J lost 0 bases, with 10 bases between them. The CDR3 has 14 residues. In germline, CDR1 is SEHNR, CDR2 FQNEAQ (reference sequence). In DNA form, the CDR3 reads TGTGCCAGCAGCTGGGGGGGCAACTCCTACGAGCAGTACTTC. It translates to CASSWGGNSYEQYF.

The rearrangement uses TRBV27 and TRBJ2-2; no firm D call. V was cut by 3 bases and J by 8 bases, with 10 bases left in between. Germline V gene data show CDR1 as MNHEY and CDR2 as SMNVEV (reference sequence). This CDR3 comprises 13 residues. CDR3 coding DNA: TGTGCCAGCAGTTTCTGGGGTTCGGGGGAGCTGTTTTTT. It specifies CASSFWGSGELFF.

The chain links TRBV5-8 to TRBJ2-5; D ambiguous. Trimming stripped 4 bases from V and 4 bases from J, with 11 bases between. Germline-derived CDR1 and CDR2 are SGHTS and YDEGEE. This CDR3 comprises 13 residues. Here the CDR3 reads CASSRGPLETQYF. As DNA, the CDR3 is TGTGCCAGCAGCCGTGGACCTTTAGAGACCCAGTACTTC.

The chain combines TRBV18 with TRBJ2-7; a possible D gene is TRBD2 (6 bases). Trimming shortened V by 4 bases and J by 2 bases, and 9 bases separated the two germline ends. Germline V lookup: CDR1 KGHSH, CDR2 LQKENI. The CDR3 is made up of 13 amino acids. The CDR3 protein is CASSHGGTYEQYF. The CDR3 nucleotides are TGTGCCAGCTCACACGGGGGAACCTACGAGCAGTACTTC.

This clone was seen just once. This chain joins TRBV10-3 and TRBJ2-3; D possibly uses TRBD1 or TRBD2 (5 bases each). Trimming took off 2 bases at V and 3 bases at J, with 12 bases between the two ends. From germline, CDR1 is ENHRY and CDR2 SYGVKD. CDR3 size: 15 residues. The CDR3 DNA is TGTGCCATCAGTGAGGGGGGAGCCCTAACAGATACGCAGTATTTT. Translation gives CAISEGGALTDTQYF.